This T cell receptor (beta chain) originates from a study of blood T cells in healthy people across ages. This clonotype was seen many times. Germline V gives CDR1 GTSNPN, CDR2 SVGIG (reference sequence). The CDR3 sequence is 12 residues long. V lost 8 bases and J lost 0; bases outside the gene matches: 3. It was with a sample-barcoded 5' primer and a J-beta primer mix that a second PCR of roughly 7 to 12 cycles was run. One entry per CDR3 protein results from TCRdb running MiXCR on the 5' RACE reads. This table holds about 700,000 distinct CDR3 sequences, 32% found once. The sequenced sample was blood. This chain connects TRBV30 to TRBJ2-7; 8 nucleotides line up with TRBD1. This sequence was found in a woman of 80 years or more in good health. In DNA form, the CDR3 reads TGTGCCGGACAGGGCCACTCCTACGAGCAGTACTTC. This encodes CAGQGHSYEQYF.